These T cell receptor beta chains were read from a single sample in a study of OX40 agonist ivuxolimab in advanced cancers. The method was immunoSEQ multiplex PCR; TCRdb's version includes in-frame clones alone and lacks a portion of them. The sample shows tens of thousands of clones, about 88% of them seen only once. The sequenced sample was CD4+ or CD8+ T cells sorted from blood, obtained in a trial of the OX40 agonist ivuxolimab. The receptors stem from an adult with an advanced solid tumor such as melanoma, head and neck, liver or kidney cancer. Both conserved end residues are part of each CDR3. The D gene is left open where the match is weak. Expanded clones get a size class; other rows say once, few or many, or leave the size out.

V gene: TRBV4-3
clone size: -
J gene: TRBJ1-5
D gene: -
CDR3 protein: CASSQQIFGLDNQPQHF
CDR3 DNA: TGCGCCAGCAGCCAGCAGATCTTCGGCCTGGACAATCAGCCCCAGCATTTT

V gene: TRBV6-1
clone size: -
J gene: TRBJ1-5
D gene: TRBD1
CDR3 protein: CASSEGTGPSGAQHF
CDR3 DNA: TGTGCCAGCAGTGAAGGGACAGGGCCGAGTGGGGCCCAGCATTTT

V gene: TRBV27
clone size: -
J gene: TRBJ2-3
D gene: -
CDR3 protein: CASSLVIRADTQYF
CDR3 DNA: TGTGCCAGCAGTTTAGTTATCAGGGCCGATACGCAGTATTTT

V gene: TRBV28
clone size: once
J gene: TRBJ2-7
D gene: -
CDR3 protein: CASSFLQGGEQYF
CDR3 DNA: TGTGCCAGCAGTTTCCTACAGGGAGGAGAGCAGTACTTC

V gene: TRBV7-6
clone size: -
J gene: TRBJ2-5
D gene: -
CDR3 protein: CASSPRYQETQYF
CDR3 DNA: TGTGCCAGCAGCCCTCGGTACCAAGAGACCCAGTACTTC

V gene: TRBV9
clone size: few
J gene: TRBJ1-1
D gene: -
CDR3 protein: CASSVARQNTEAFF
CDR3 DNA: TGTGCCAGCAGCGTAGCGCGGCAGAACACTGAAGCTTTCTTT

V gene: TRBV21-1
clone size: -
J gene: TRBJ1-2
D gene: -
CDR3 protein: CASSKAQSANAF
CDR3 DNA: TGTGCCAGCAGCAAAGCGCAATCCGCTAACGCCTTC

V gene: TRBV29-1
clone size: once
J gene: TRBJ1-2
D gene: -
CDR3 protein: CSVRGRGRNYGYTF
CDR3 DNA: TGCAGCGTTCGTGGTCGGGGGCGGAACTATGGCTACACCTTC

V gene: TRBV27
clone size: once
J gene: TRBJ1-6
D gene: -
CDR3 protein: CASADQRSPLHF
CDR3 DNA: TGTGCCTCAGCAGATCAACGCTCACCCCTCCACTTT

V gene: TRBV7-9
clone size: few
J gene: TRBJ1-6
D gene: TRBD1
CDR3 protein: CASSRTGDLSPLHF
CDR3 DNA: TGTGCCAGCAGCCGGACAGGCGATCTTTCACCCCTCCACTTT

V gene: TRBV18
clone size: -
J gene: TRBJ1-1
D gene: -
CDR3 protein: CASSPGDSNTEAFF
CDR3 DNA: TGTGCCAGCTCACCGGGAGACTCGAACACTGAAGCTTTCTTT

V gene: TRBV14
clone size: -
J gene: TRBJ1-1
D gene: -
CDR3 protein: CASSQGRGQGSEAFF
CDR3 DNA: TGTGCCAGCAGCCAGGGACGCGGGCAGGGGTCTGAAGCTTTCTTT

V gene: TRBV7-2
clone size: -
J gene: TRBJ2-7
D gene: -
CDR3 protein: CASSFSFSYEQYF
CDR3 DNA: TGTGCCAGCAGCTTCTCTTTCTCCTACGAGCAGTACTTC

V gene: TRBV7-2
clone size: -
J gene: TRBJ1-3
D gene: -
CDR3 protein: CASSLYGALEAGNTIYF
CDR3 DNA: TGTGCCAGCAGCTTATATGGTGCGTTGGAGGCTGGAAACACCATATATTTT

V gene: TRBV7-2
clone size: -
J gene: TRBJ1-4
D gene: -
CDR3 protein: CASSLSIQSEKLFF
CDR3 DNA: TGTGCCAGCAGCTTATCGATACAGTCTGAAAAACTGTTTTTT

V gene: TRBV4-1
clone size: -
J gene: TRBJ1-1
D gene: -
CDR3 protein: CASSHSRFFRDTEAFF
CDR3 DNA: TGCGCCAGCAGCCATTCAAGATTCTTTAGGGACACTGAAGCTTTCTTT

V gene: TRBV29-1
clone size: once
J gene: TRBJ2-1
D gene: -
CDR3 protein: CSVEDQPDKSWGQYNEQFF
CDR3 DNA: TGCAGCGTTGAAGATCAACCCGACAAATCTTGGGGCCAGTACAATGAGCAGTTCTTC

V gene: TRBV19
clone size: -
J gene: TRBJ1-3
D gene: -
CDR3 protein: CATKSGGRAGNTIYF
CDR3 DNA: TGTGCCACCAAGAGTGGAGGCAGGGCTGGAAACACCATATATTTT

V gene: TRBV11-2
clone size: -
J gene: TRBJ1-6
D gene: TRBD1
CDR3 protein: CASSFRTGGNSPLHF
CDR3 DNA: TGTGCCAGCAGCTTCCGGACAGGGGGTAATTCACCCCTCCACTTT

V gene: TRBV9
clone size: -
J gene: TRBJ2-2
D gene: TRBD2
CDR3 protein: CASSPRWQAGASRTGELFF
CDR3 DNA: TGTGCCAGCAGCCCCCGGTGGCAAGCGGGAGCTAGTCGGACCGGGGAGCTGTTTTTT

V gene: TRBV30
clone size: -
J gene: TRBJ1-3
D gene: -
CDR3 protein: CASSTVLYGNTIYF
CDR3 DNA: TGTGCCAGTTCGACAGTATTATATGGAAACACCATATATTTT

V gene: TRBV29-1
clone size: few
J gene: TRBJ2-1
D gene: TRBD2
CDR3 protein: CSVDPGLAGYNEQFF
CDR3 DNA: TGCAGCGTTGACCCGGGACTAGCGGGGTACAATGAGCAGTTCTTC

V gene: TRBV19
clone size: -
J gene: TRBJ1-4
D gene: -
CDR3 protein: CASSIQGSTNEKLFF
CDR3 DNA: TGTGCCAGTAGTATACAAGGATCAACTAATGAAAAACTGTTTTTT

V gene: TRBV11-2
clone size: -
J gene: TRBJ2-5
D gene: -
CDR3 protein: CASSRTQETQYF
CDR3 DNA: TGTGCCAGCAGCCGGACCCAAGAGACCCAGTACTTC

V gene: TRBV12-5
clone size: -
J gene: TRBJ1-2
D gene: TRBD1
CDR3 protein: CASALRPLLDRGYGNYGYTF
CDR3 DNA: TGTGCTAGTGCTTTAAGGCCCCTCCTTGACAGGGGGTACGGTAACTATGGCTACACCTTC

V gene: TRBV12-5
clone size: -
J gene: TRBJ2-7
D gene: -
CDR3 protein: CASGGRTYEQYF
CDR3 DNA: TGTGCTAGTGGAGGCAGGACCTACGAGCAGTACTTC

V gene: TRBV11-3
clone size: -
J gene: TRBJ1-1
D gene: -
CDR3 protein: CASTKRQMNTEAFF
CDR3 DNA: TGTGCCAGCACTAAGCGACAGATGAACACTGAAGCTTTCTTT

V gene: TRBV2
clone size: once
J gene: TRBJ1-5
D gene: -
CDR3 protein: CASSPDGSNQPQHF
CDR3 DNA: TGTGCCAGCAGTCCAGACGGTAGCAATCAGCCCCAGCATTTT

V gene: TRBV14
clone size: -
J gene: TRBJ2-4
D gene: -
CDR3 protein: CASSQVPQNIQYF
CDR3 DNA: TGTGCCAGCAGCCAAGTACCCCAAAACATTCAGTACTTC

V gene: TRBV4-3
clone size: -
J gene: TRBJ2-7
D gene: TRBD2
CDR3 protein: CASSQDNVASGAHRAYEQYF
CDR3 DNA: TGCGCCAGCAGCCAAGATAACGTGGCTAGCGGGGCCCACCGGGCCTACGAGCAGTACTTC

V gene: TRBV12-5
clone size: few
J gene: TRBJ1-1
D gene: TRBD1
CDR3 protein: CASGRPGQVRLLF
CDR3 DNA: TGTGCTAGTGGCCGGCCGGGACAGGTAAGATTGCTTTTT